This TCR beta chain derives from a study of control samples from healthy donors and cancer patients. CDR1 is SGHVS, CDR2 FQNEAQ, per germline. The V end was cut by 1 base, the J end by 1 base, with 4 bases between. The CDR3 covers 13 residues. TCRdb's copy holds only in-frame clones and misses some; the assay was immunoSEQ multiplex PCR. This table holds tens of thousands of clones, 89% found once. V usage is TRBV7-8 and J usage is TRBJ1-1, with D uncertain. The sequenced sample was blood. This clonotype was obtained from a man aged 50 or older in good health. CDR3: CASSLGQNTEAFF. In DNA form, the CDR3 reads TGTGCCAGCAGCTTAGGCCAGAACACTGAAGCTTTCTTT.